This record looks at one TCR beta chain sequence and its context. This sample was taken from a study of blood T cell repertoires in COVID-19. The CDR3 is 15 residues long. The germline V gene encodes CDR1 LNHDA and CDR2 SQIVND (reference sequence). The germline V and J ends were trimmed by 3 bases and 1 base, with 10 bases remaining between them. Repertoires were generated with immunoSEQ multiplex PCR, while TCRdb's copy carries only in-frame clones and drops some. The table shows 300,000 or so clones, with 88% occurring only once. V usage is TRBV19 and J usage is TRBJ1-5, with D perhaps matching TRBD1 (5 bases). The TCR sequence derives from a woman aged 30 to 39 who had recovered from COVID-19. The sample consisted of peripheral blood. CDR3 in DNA: TGTGCCAGTAGTATGTCAGGGTGGAGCAATCAGCCCCAGCATTTT. Its protein product is CASSMSGWSNQPQHF.